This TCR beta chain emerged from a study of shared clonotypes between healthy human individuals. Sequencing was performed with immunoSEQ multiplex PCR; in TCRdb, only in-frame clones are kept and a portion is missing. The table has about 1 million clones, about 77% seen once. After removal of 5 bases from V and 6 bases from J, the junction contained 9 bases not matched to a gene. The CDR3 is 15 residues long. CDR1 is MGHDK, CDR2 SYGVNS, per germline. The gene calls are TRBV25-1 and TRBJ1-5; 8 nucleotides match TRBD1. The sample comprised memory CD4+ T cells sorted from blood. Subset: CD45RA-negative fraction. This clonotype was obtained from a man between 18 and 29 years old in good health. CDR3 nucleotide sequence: TGTGCCAGCAGTCCTGCATCAGGGGGCACTCAGCCCCAGCATTTT. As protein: CASSPASGGTQPQHF.